There are many counts of the clone carrying this T cell receptor beta chain. One entry per CDR3 protein, called by TCRdb with MiXCR from the 5' RACE reads. The top ten clones hold roughly 8% of a sample with 70,000 to 90,000 distinct CDR3 sequences, under 11% of them seen once. This sample was included in a study of early T cells in non-severe SARS-CoV-2 infection. This CDR3 contains 14 residues. The V end lost 0 bases, the J end lost 0 bases, and 9 bases lay between the germline ends. Germline V lookup: CDR1 DFQATT, CDR2 SNEGSKA (reference sequence). The sequence came from an adult who was a healthcare worker with PCR-confirmed SARS-CoV-2 infection or an uninfected control (not recorded which). The sequencing here drew on whole blood, taken at baseline. The rearrangement links TRBV20-1 to TRBJ2-7; D is tentatively TRBD1 or TRBD2 (5 bases each). The CDR3 coding sequence is TGCAGTGCTAGAGATGGGGGATTCTCCTACGAGCAGTACTTC. This sequence encodes CSARDGGFSYEQYF.